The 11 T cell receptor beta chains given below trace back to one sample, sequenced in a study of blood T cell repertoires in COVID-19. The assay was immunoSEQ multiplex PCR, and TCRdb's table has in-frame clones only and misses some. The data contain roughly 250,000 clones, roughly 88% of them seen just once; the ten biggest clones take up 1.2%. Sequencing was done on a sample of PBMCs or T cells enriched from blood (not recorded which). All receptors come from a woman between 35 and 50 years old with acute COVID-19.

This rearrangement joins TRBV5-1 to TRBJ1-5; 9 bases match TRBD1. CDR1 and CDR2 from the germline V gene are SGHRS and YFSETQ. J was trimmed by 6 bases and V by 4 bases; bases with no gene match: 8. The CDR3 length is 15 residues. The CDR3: CASSVRDREGQPQHF. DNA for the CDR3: TGCGCCAGCAGCGTGCGGGACAGGGAGGGTCAGCCCCAGCATTTT.

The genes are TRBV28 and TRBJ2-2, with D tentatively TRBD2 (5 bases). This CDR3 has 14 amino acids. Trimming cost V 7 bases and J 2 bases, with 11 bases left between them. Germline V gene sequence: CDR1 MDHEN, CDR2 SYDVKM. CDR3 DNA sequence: TGTGCCAGCAAGAAGAGCGGCAACACCGGGGAGCTGTTTTTT. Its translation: CASKKSGNTGELFF.

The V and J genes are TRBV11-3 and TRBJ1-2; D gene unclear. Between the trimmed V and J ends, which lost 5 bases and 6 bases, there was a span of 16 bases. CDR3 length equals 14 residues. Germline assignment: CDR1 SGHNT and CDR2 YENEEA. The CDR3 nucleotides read TGTGCCAGCAGCCTCACGTCAGGCCTTAATGGCTACACCTTC. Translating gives CASSLTSGLNGYTF.

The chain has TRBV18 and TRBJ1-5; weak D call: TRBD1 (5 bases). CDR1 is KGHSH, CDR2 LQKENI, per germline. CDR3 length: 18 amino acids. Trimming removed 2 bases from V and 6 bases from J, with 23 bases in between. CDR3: CASSPSQAGRPVRQPQHF. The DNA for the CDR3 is TGTGCCAGCTCACCATCTCAGGCAGGGCGCCCGGTTCGTCAGCCCCAGCATTTT.

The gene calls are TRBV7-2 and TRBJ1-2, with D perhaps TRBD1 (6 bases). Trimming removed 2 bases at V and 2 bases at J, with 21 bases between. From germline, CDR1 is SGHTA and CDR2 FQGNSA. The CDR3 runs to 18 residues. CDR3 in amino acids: CASSLNPLYREDNYGYTF. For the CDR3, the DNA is TGTGCCAGCAGCTTAAACCCCCTCTACAGGGAAGACAACTATGGCTACACCTTC.

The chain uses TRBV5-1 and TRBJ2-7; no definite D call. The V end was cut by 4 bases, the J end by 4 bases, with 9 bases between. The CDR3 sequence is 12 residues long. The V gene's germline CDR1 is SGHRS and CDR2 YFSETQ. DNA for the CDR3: TGCGCCAGCAGCCCCGGTAAATACGAGCAGTACTTC. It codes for CASSPGKYEQYF.

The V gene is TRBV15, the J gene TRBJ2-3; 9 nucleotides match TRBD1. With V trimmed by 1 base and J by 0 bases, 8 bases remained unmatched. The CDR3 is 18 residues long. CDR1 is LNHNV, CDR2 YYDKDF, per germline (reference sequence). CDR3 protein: CATSRVAGQGRSTDTQYF. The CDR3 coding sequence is TGTGCCACCAGCAGAGTGGCAGGACAGGGGCGAAGCACAGATACGCAGTATTTT.

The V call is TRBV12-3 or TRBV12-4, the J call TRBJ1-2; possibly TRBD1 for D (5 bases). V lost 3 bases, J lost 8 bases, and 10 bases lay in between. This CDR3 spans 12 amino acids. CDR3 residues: CASSFLGVGYTF. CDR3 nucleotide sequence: TGTGCCAGCAGTTTCTTAGGGGTGGGCTACACCTTC.

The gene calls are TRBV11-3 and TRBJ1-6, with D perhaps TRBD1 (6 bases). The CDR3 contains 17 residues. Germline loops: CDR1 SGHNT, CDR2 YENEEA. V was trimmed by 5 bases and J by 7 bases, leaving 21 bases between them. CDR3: CASSLGHLPAENSPLHF. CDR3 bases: TGTGCCAGCAGCCTGGGACATCTCCCGGCGGAAAATTCACCCCTCCACTTT. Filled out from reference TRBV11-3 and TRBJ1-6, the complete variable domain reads EAGVVQSPRYKIIEKKQPVAFWCNPISGHNTLYWYLQNLGQGPELLIRYENEEAVDDSQLPKDRFSAERLKGVDSTLKIQPAELGDSAVYLCASSLGHLPAENSPLHFGNGTRLTVT.

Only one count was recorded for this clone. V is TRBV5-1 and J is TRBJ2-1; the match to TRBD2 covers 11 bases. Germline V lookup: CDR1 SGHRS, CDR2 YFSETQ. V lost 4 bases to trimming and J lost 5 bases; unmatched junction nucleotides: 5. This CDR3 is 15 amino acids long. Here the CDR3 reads CASSRQGLADNEQFF. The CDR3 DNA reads TGCGCCAGCAGCCGACAGGGACTAGCGGACAATGAGCAGTTCTTC.

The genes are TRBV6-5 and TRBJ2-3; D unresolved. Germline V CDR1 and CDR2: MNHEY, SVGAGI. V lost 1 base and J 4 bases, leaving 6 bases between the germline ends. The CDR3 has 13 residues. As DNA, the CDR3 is TGTGCCAGCAGTTACTTTGCGTCAGATACGCAGTATTTT. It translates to CASSYFASDTQYF.